A single count supports the clone carrying this TCR beta chain. The antigen is undetermined. CDR3 length: 16 amino acids. Unmatched junction bases numbered 6, after V lost 6 bases and J lost 6 bases. Germline CDR1 and CDR2: SGHTA and FQGNSA. This sample was taken from a study of shared clonotypes between healthy human individuals. Whole-study results and caveats: Large depth notwithstanding, sorted-subset sequencing proved incomplete by rarefaction.

Method: immunoSEQ multiplex PCR; TCRdb's copy keeps in-frame clones and lacks some. The data contain 2 million to 3 million clones, about 92% of them singletons. Sample: naive CD4+ T cells sorted from blood. Subset of the sample: CD45RA+ positively selected. V usage is TRBV7-2 and J usage is TRBJ2-2, with 14 bases lining up with TRBD2. This TCR was recovered from a man younger than 35 in good health. The chain's CDR3 is CASSQTSGGASGELFF. In nucleotides, the CDR3 is TGTGCCAGCAGTCAGACTAGCGGGGGGGCGTCCGGGGAGCTGTTTTTT. Supplemented by reference TRBV7-2 and TRBJ2-2, the full variable domain reads GAGVSQSPSNKVTEKGKDVELRCDPISGHTALYWYRQSLGQGLEFLIYFQGNSAPDKSGLPSDRFSAERTGGSVSTLTIQRTQQEDSAVYLCASSQTSGGASGELFFGEGSRLTVL.